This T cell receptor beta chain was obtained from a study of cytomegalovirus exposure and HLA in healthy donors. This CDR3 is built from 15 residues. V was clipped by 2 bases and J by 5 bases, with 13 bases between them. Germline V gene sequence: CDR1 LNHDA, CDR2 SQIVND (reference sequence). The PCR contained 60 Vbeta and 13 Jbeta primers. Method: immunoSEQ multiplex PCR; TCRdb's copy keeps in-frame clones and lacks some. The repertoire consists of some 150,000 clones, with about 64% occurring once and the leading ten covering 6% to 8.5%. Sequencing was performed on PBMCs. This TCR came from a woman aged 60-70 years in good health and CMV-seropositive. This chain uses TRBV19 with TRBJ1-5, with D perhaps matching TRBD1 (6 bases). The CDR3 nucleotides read TGTGCCAGTAGTATAACAGGGAGTTACGATCAGCCCCAGCATTTT. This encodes CASSITGSYDQPQHF.